These 28 T cell receptor beta chains share one sample of origin, sequenced in a study of T-cell reconstitution after alpha-beta-depleted transplantation in children. It was with unique molecular identifiers that the TCRbeta library was prepared. MiXCR, run by TCRdb on the PCR reads, gives a single entry per CDR3 protein. The sample lists hundreds of thousands of distinct CDR3 sequences; less than 9% were seen once. Here the sequenced sample was PBMCs, mostly from graft donor cells, taken 180 days after TCRalphabeta/CD19-depleted stem cell transplant. The receptors here all came from a male patient younger than 18 who had a stem cell transplant for acute lymphoblastic leukemia, so the T cells may come from the graft donor.

This clonotype was observed at least ten times. This chain connects TRBV28 to TRBJ2-7, with TRBD2 matching 14 bases. V dropped 5 bases and J dropped 2; count of bases not matched to a gene: 14. In germline, CDR1 is MDHEN, CDR2 SYDVKM. There are 19 residues in the CDR3. CDR3 residues: CASSPNSLGLAGGPYEQYF. The CDR3 bases are TGTGCCAGCAGTCCAAACTCCCTTGGACTAGCGGGGGGCCCCTACGAGCAGTACTTC.

This clonotype came up many times. The genes are TRBV12-3 or TRBV12-4 and TRBJ2-7, with 8 bases aligning to TRBD1. V lost 7 bases and J lost 10; bases outside the gene matches: 15. The CDR3 length is 14 residues. CDR3: CASTQRETGASQYF. The CDR3 nucleotides read TGTGCCAGCACCCAGAGGGAGACAGGGGCAAGTCAGTACTTC.

This clonotype was seen repeatedly, ten times or more. V usage is TRBV12-3 or TRBV12-4 and J usage is TRBJ1-5; the match to TRBD1 covers 7 bases. With V trimmed by 0 bases and J by 3 bases, 11 bases remained unmatched. This CDR3 is 18 amino acids long. The CDR3 here is CASSLAPTGLRVNQPQHF. The CDR3, as DNA: TGTGCCAGCAGTTTAGCGCCGACAGGGTTGAGGGTCAATCAGCCCCAGCATTTT.

There are many counts of this clonotype. The rearrangement joins TRBV12-3 or TRBV12-4 to TRBJ2-3; 8 bases map to TRBD2. J was trimmed by 5 bases and V by 3 bases; bases with no gene match: 7. The CDR3 contains 15 residues. The DNA for the CDR3 is TGTGCCAGCAGTTTCTACGGGGGGGTTATAGATACGCAGTATTTT. Its translation: CASSFYGGVIDTQYF.

At least ten counts were recorded for this clonotype. V and J are TRBV18 and TRBJ2-4; the D gene could be TRBD1 or TRBD2 (7 bases each). V lost 4 bases to trimming and J lost 5 bases, with 15 bases between them. The germline CDR1 and CDR2 sequences are KGHSH and LQKENI. The CDR3 sequence is 15 residues long. The CDR3 DNA reads TGTGCCAGCTCACTATCGACAGGGAGGGAAAACATTCAGTACTTC. Amino acids: CASSLSTGRENIQYF. Full variable domain (remainder filled in from reference TRBV18 and TRBJ2-4): NAGVMQNPRHLVRRRGQEARLRCSPMKGHSHVYWYRQLPEEGLKFMVYLQKENIIDESGMPKERFSAEFPKEGPSILRIQQVVRGDSAAYFCASSLSTGRENIQYFGAGTRLSVL.

This clonotype was observed at least ten times. V usage is TRBV10-3 and J usage is TRBJ1-1, with D possibly TRBD1 on 6 matching bases. The length of the CDR3 is 14 residues. Germline V gene sequence: CDR1 ENHRY, CDR2 SYGVKD. The germline V and J ends were trimmed by 8 bases and 7 bases, with 20 bases remaining between them. The CDR3 DNA reads TGTGCCATCCGGGGGGGCCCTGGGACGGATGAAGCTTTCTTT. Residues: CAIRGGPGTDEAFF.

This clonotype has at least ten counts. The CDR3 region is CASSLEGDKGSPLHF. Here the CDR3 DNA reads TGTGCCAGCAGCTTAGAAGGAGATAAGGGTTCACCCCTCCACTTT. V and J are TRBV11-2 and TRBJ1-6; the D is unclear. The CDR3 loop spans 15 amino acids. The V gene lost 0 bases and the J gene lost 9 bases, with 12 bases spanning the gap. Germline CDR1 is SGHAT and CDR2 is FQNNGV.

This clonotype came up many times. J is TRBJ1-1 and V is TRBV3-1; maybe TRBD1 (5 bases). V lost 3 bases, J lost 10 bases, and 9 bases lay in between. The CDR3 loop spans 11 amino acids. Germline V lookup: CDR1 LGHDT, CDR2 YNNKEL (reference sequence). CDR3 sequence reads: CASSQGTLAFF. The CDR3 DNA sequence: TGTGCCAGCAGCCAGGGGACCCTAGCTTTCTTT.

This clonotype was seen ten or more times. The chain links TRBV20-1 to TRBJ1-4; D unresolved. Germline loops: CDR1 DFQATT, CDR2 SNEGSKA (reference sequence). This CDR3 is built from 13 residues. V was pared by 6 bases and J by 0 bases, with 8 bases between. The CDR3 nucleotides read TGCAGTGCGTTAGAAGCAACTAATGAAAAACTGTTTTTT. It codes for CSALEATNEKLFF.

This clonotype has a handful of counts. The chain is built from TRBV28 and TRBJ1-5; tentatively, D is TRBD1 (5 bases). Germline V gene data show CDR1 as MDHEN and CDR2 as SYDVKM. The CDR3 length is 18 residues. Trimming removed 8 bases at V and 2 bases at J, with 25 bases between. The CDR3 sequence is CASESPEGVRAGNQPQHF. In nucleotides, the CDR3 is TGTGCCAGCGAGAGTCCGGAAGGGGTAAGGGCAGGCAATCAGCCCCAGCATTTT.

This clonotype appeared many times. The rearrangement uses TRBV5-6 and TRBJ2-3; a weak D match, TRBD2 (5 bases). V shed 4 bases and J shed 8 bases, with 11 bases lying between them. The CDR3 consists of 12 residues. CDR1 and CDR2 (germline): SGHDT, YYEEEE. The CDR3 region has the DNA TGTGCCAGCAGCGGATGGGCGGGTACGCAGTATTTT. Amino acid sequence: CASSGWAGTQYF.

This clonotype came up many times. This chain links TRBV20-1 with TRBJ2-1; no definite D call. V dropped 1 base and J dropped 15 bases, with 13 bases sitting between them. The CDR3 extends over 11 amino acids. In germline, CDR1 is DFQATT, CDR2 SNEGSKA (reference sequence). The CDR3 DNA reads TGCAGTGCTAGAGTGGTGGGATGGCGGTTCTTC. Its protein product is CSARVVGWRFF.

There are many counts of this clonotype. V usage is TRBV7-8 and J usage is TRBJ2-3; no clear D. This CDR3 has 12 amino acids. V lost 2 bases and J 4 bases, leaving 4 bases between the germline ends. CDR1 is SGHVS and CDR2 is FQNEAQ in the germline V gene. The CDR3 region is CASSLYPDTQYF. DNA of the CDR3: TGTGCCAGCAGCTTATACCCAGATACGCAGTATTTT.

In this sample, this clonotype turned up many times. The chain employs TRBV6-5 and TRBJ1-4; D unresolved. Germline values: CDR1 MNHEY, CDR2 SVGAGI. Trimming stripped 1 base from V and 7 bases from J, with 10 bases between. The CDR3 consists of 14 residues. The CDR3 DNA sequence: TGTGCCAGCAGTTACTACGGGAGGAGTGAAAAACTGTTTTTT. Its translation: CASSYYGRSEKLFF.

This clonotype came up many times. The chain combines TRBV27 with TRBJ2-7; possible D gene TRBD1, 5 bases. Trimming shortened V by 0 bases and J by 6 bases, and 9 bases separated the two germline ends. The CDR3 consists of 13 residues. Per the germline V gene, CDR1 is MNHEY and CDR2 is SMNVEV (reference sequence). CDR3: CASSLSTRAEQYF. For the CDR3, the DNA is TGTGCCAGCAGTTTATCGACCAGGGCCGAGCAGTACTTC.

This clonotype was picked up many times. This chain connects TRBV11-3 to TRBJ2-2; 10 nucleotides align to TRBD1. CDR3 length: 15 residues. Germline assignment: CDR1 SGHNT and CDR2 YENEEA. Trimming cost V 4 bases and J 7 bases; bases outside gene matches: 6. The CDR3 is CASSSGQGSDGELFF. CDR3 DNA sequence: TGTGCCAGCAGCTCGGGACAGGGGAGCGACGGGGAGCTGTTTTTT. Together with reference TRBV11-3 and TRBJ2-2, the CDR3 gives the full variable domain: EAGVVQSPRYKIIEKKQPVAFWCNPISGHNTLYWYLQNLGQGPELLIRYENEEAVDDSQLPKDRFSAERLKGVDSTLKIQPAELGDSAVYLCASSSGQGSDGELFFGEGSRLTVL.

This clonotype is judged medium-sized. This chain connects TRBV20-1 to TRBJ1-2, with a tentative D call TRBD1 (6 bases). Germline loops: CDR1 DFQATT, CDR2 SNEGSKA (reference sequence). V was trimmed by 0 bases and J by 3 bases, leaving 23 bases between them. The CDR3 covers 18 residues. The CDR3 loop reads CSARDALGLRGFDYGYTF. CDR3 in DNA: TGCAGTGCTAGAGATGCTCTCGGCCTCAGGGGTTTTGACTATGGCTACACCTTC.

The genes are TRBV5-6 and TRBJ2-7, with D possibly being TRBD1 or TRBD2 (5 bases each). The CDR3 sequence is 15 residues long. Deletions cut 8 bases from V and 1 base from J, with 19 bases between. Germline CDR1 reads SGHDT; CDR2 reads YYEEEE. The CDR3 coding sequence is TGTGCCAGGGGCCCCGGGGACCTTCTTTCCTACGAGCAGTACTTC. Its protein is CARGPGDLLSYEQYF.

This clonotype was detected only a few times. CDR3 protein: CASSEWGTGTYEQYF. The CDR3 nucleotides read TGCGCCAGCAGTGAGTGGGGGACAGGGACCTACGAGCAGTACTTC. The genes are TRBV10-1 and TRBJ2-7, with 9 bases aligning to TRBD1. The CDR3 sequence is 15 residues long. Germline CDR1 and CDR2: WNHNN and SYGVQD (reference sequence). Trimming cost V 1 base and J 2 bases; bases outside gene matches: 3.

This clonotype was found many times. The gene calls are TRBV6-2 or TRBV6-3 and TRBJ1-5; D is possibly TRBD1 (6 bases). CDR1 MNHEY and CDR2 SVGEGT come from the germline V gene. CDR3 length equals 14 residues. As DNA, the CDR3 is TGTGCATGTGGGGGCCAGAGGTTCAATCAGCCCCAGCATTTT. Protein sequence: CACGGQRFNQPQHF.

The rearrangement joins TRBV19 to TRBJ2-2; D ambiguous. Trimming took off 0 bases at V and 4 bases at J, with 18 bases between the two ends. The CDR3 consists of 18 residues. CDR1 and CDR2 from the germline V gene are LNHDA and SQIVND (reference sequence). CDR3: CASSIDRLSASPTGELFF. The DNA for the CDR3 is TGTGCCAGTAGTATAGATCGGTTGTCCGCCTCACCCACCGGGGAGCTGTTTTTT.

V gene TRBV6-5 combines with J gene TRBJ2-5; D not certain. CDR1 is MNHEY and CDR2 is SVGAGI in the germline V gene. The CDR3 runs to 14 residues. The ends were cut back, 2 bases at V and 0 bases at J, with 7 bases in the middle. DNA of the CDR3: TGTGCCAGCAGTTACAGCCCCAACCAAGAGACCCAGTACTTC. Amino acids: CASSYSPNQETQYF.

This clonotype showed up many times. This chain joins TRBV12-3 or TRBV12-4 and TRBJ2-1; TRBD2 aligns across 10 bases. CDR3 length equals 16 residues. V gave up 3 bases and J gave up 5 bases; unmatched junction bases: 7. The CDR3 reads CASSFQILAGHNEQFF. CDR3 DNA: TGTGCCAGCAGTTTTCAAATACTAGCGGGGCACAATGAGCAGTTCTTC.

This clonotype has ten or more counts. The chain couples TRBV4-3 to TRBJ2-2, with 7 bases lining up with TRBD1. After removal of 3 bases from V and 5 bases from J, the junction contained 9 bases not matched to a gene. This CDR3 is 16 amino acids long. CDR1 and CDR2 (germline): LGHNA, YSLEER. The CDR3 DNA reads TGCGCCAGCAGCCATTCCCAACAGGGGTGGACCGGGGAGCTGTTTTTT. The encoded protein is CASSHSQQGWTGELFF.

This clonotype occurred many times. This chain connects TRBV4-3 to TRBJ1-2; D is unclear. The ends were cut back, 1 base at V and 8 bases at J, with 11 bases in the middle. The CDR3 length is 13 residues. Germline CDR1 LGHNA, CDR2 YSLEER. The CDR3 here is CASSQGVVDGYTF. The CDR3 DNA follows: TGCGCCAGCAGCCAAGGAGTGGTTGACGGCTACACCTTC.

Many counts were recorded for this clonotype. This chain joins TRBV7-2 and TRBJ2-7, with D possibly being TRBD2 (6 bases). The CDR3 is 16 residues long. Germline V CDR1 and CDR2: SGHTA, FQGNSA. V lost 1 base to trimming and J lost 0 bases, with 13 bases between them. CDR3: CASSLEGTGSSYEQYF. As DNA, the CDR3 is TGTGCCAGCAGCTTAGAAGGGACCGGGAGCTCCTACGAGCAGTACTTC.

This clonotype was detected many times. The V gene is TRBV7-3, the J gene TRBJ2-6; 8 nucleotides line up with TRBD2. V trimming: 2 bases; J trimming: 3 bases; junction bases outside the gene matches: 3. Germline V CDR1 and CDR2: SGHTA, FQGTGA. CDR3 length equals 16 residues. Here the CDR3 reads CASSLSGGLGANVLTF. Here the CDR3 DNA reads TGTGCCAGCAGCTTATCGGGGGGGCTTGGGGCCAACGTCCTGACTTTC.

This clonotype was seen repeatedly, ten times or more. The rearrangement links TRBV5-1 to TRBJ1-1; no firm D call. CDR1 is SGHRS, CDR2 YFSETQ, per germline. V was clipped by 4 bases and J by 8 bases, with 18 bases between them. The CDR3 runs to 14 residues. The CDR3 here is CASSGSGVPEEAFF. The CDR3, as DNA: TGCGCCAGCAGCGGCAGCGGGGTACCCGAGGAAGCTTTCTTT.